Following are 28 T cell receptor beta chains from one sample sequenced in a study of cytomegalovirus exposure and HLA in healthy donors. PCR amplification relied on 60 Vbeta primers (plus 13 Jbeta primers). TCRdb's copy holds only in-frame clones and misses some; the assay was immunoSEQ multiplex PCR. The sample carries about 190,000 clones, about four fifths recorded once. The sequenced sample consisted of PBMCs. The origin of the receptors is a woman between 50 and 59 years old in good health and CMV-seronegative.

The chain is built from TRBV6-4 and TRBJ2-7, with TRBD2 as a possible D gene (5 bases). V lost 3 bases to trimming and J lost 3 bases, with 15 bases between them. Germline CDR1 is MRHNA and CDR2 is SNTAGT. The CDR3 sequence is 15 residues long. The DNA of the CDR3 is TGTGCCAGCAGTGATTCGAGCGGTTATGACTACGAGCAGTACTTC. Its protein product is CASSDSSGYDYEQYF.

Concerning this clone itself: At one end the junction does not follow the germline gene, possibly because of a read error. V and J are TRBV9 and TRBJ2-1; D is ambiguous. Germline assignment: CDR1 SGDLS and CDR2 YYNGEE. The CDR3 length is 13 residues. In nucleotides, the CDR3 is TGTGCCAGCAGCGTAACTTTGGGCAATGGGCAGTTCTTC. Protein product: CASSVTLGNGQFF.

V is TRBV4-3 and J is TRBJ2-7; 7 nucleotides agree with TRBD1. Germline-derived CDR1 and CDR2 are LGHNA and YSLEER. After removal of 4 bases from V and 3 bases from J, the junction contained 12 bases not matched to a gene. This CDR3 has 16 residues. CDR3 residues: CASSPDVYRDSYEQYF. The CDR3 DNA is TGCGCCAGCAGCCCGGACGTTTACAGGGACAGCTACGAGCAGTACTTC.

This chain uses TRBV6-5 with TRBJ1-1; TRBD1 might be the D (5 bases). Trimming cost V 5 bases and J 11 bases, with 18 bases left between them. The V gene's germline CDR1 is MNHEY and CDR2 SVGAGI. CDR3 length: 13 residues. The CDR3 reads CASSGAAQANAFF. DNA of the CDR3: TGTGCCAGCAGTGGGGCGGCGCAGGCAAATGCTTTCTTT.

This chain links TRBV16 with TRBJ1-4, with no clear D. The CDR3 runs 14 residues. V was pared by 2 bases and J by 4 bases, with 8 bases between. Germline V CDR1 and CDR2: KGHSY, FQNENV. CDR3 in DNA: TGTGCCAGCAGCCAAAACTACGGTAATGAAAAACTGTTTTTT. Translation gives CASSQNYGNEKLFF.

This chain connects TRBV28 to TRBJ2-1; TRBD1 matches at 7 bases. The CDR3 has 15 amino acids. CDR1 and CDR2 from the germline V gene are MDHEN and SYDVKM. V was pared by 3 bases and J by 4 bases, with 6 bases of the junction left unmatched. The CDR3 loop reads CASSLSGQLYNEQFF. CDR3 coding DNA: TGTGCCAGCAGTTTGTCGGGACAGCTATACAATGAGCAGTTCTTC.

The chain joins TRBV27 to TRBJ2-2; 7 bases are shared with TRBD1. Unmatched junction bases numbered 6, after V lost 5 bases and J lost 6 bases. CDR1 is MNHEY, CDR2 SMNVEV, per germline (reference sequence). The CDR3 is 14 amino acids. The CDR3 region has the DNA TGTGCCAGCAGTCCGCGACAGGGCGCCGGGGAGCTGTTTTTT. Its translation: CASSPRQGAGELFF.

This clone was detected once. The chain joins TRBV10-3 to TRBJ2-5; D ambiguous. The CDR3 is 16 amino acids. In germline, CDR1 is ENHRY, CDR2 SYGVKD. The V gene lost 2 bases and the J gene lost 2 bases, with 15 bases spanning the gap. The CDR3 protein is CAISEPTEAAQETQYF. In DNA form, the CDR3 reads TGTGCCATCAGTGAGCCCACTGAGGCAGCACAAGAGACCCAGTACTTC.

The genes are TRBV7-9 and TRBJ2-5; 8 bases align to TRBD2. The CDR3 has 14 residues. Germline-derived CDR1 and CDR2 are SEHNR and FQNEAQ (reference sequence). Trimming removed 5 bases from V and 2 bases from J; junction bases left unmatched: 4. CDR3 DNA: TGTGCCAGCAGCCAAGCGGGGGCGCAAGAGACCCAGTACTTC. As protein: CASSQAGAQETQYF.

In DNA form, the CDR3 reads TGCGCCAGCACCACCTTTGACTCCTCTAACTATGGCTACACCTTC. It yields the protein CASTTFDSSNYGYTF. This sequence joins TRBV5-1 and TRBJ1-2; no reliable D call. Per germline, CDR1 SGHRS and CDR2 YFSETQ. CDR3 length equals 15 residues. Trimming shortened V by 6 bases and J by 0 bases, and 15 bases separated the two germline ends.

The chain links TRBV5-1 to TRBJ2-1, with a weak D call TRBD2 (7 bases). The CDR3 covers 14 residues. Trimming removed 3 bases at V and 12 bases at J, with 19 bases between. Germline V gives CDR1 SGHRS, CDR2 YFSETQ. In DNA form, the CDR3 reads TGCGCCAGCAGCTATTCCGCGGGGGCCCCGGGGCAGTTCTTC. Its translation is CASSYSAGAPGQFF.

The chain recombines TRBV6-5 with TRBJ2-5; 8 bases match TRBD1. The assigned J gene may be wrong: the sequence end matches TRBJ2-7 better. Germline CDR1 is MNHEY and CDR2 is SVGAGI. This CDR3 has 13 residues. Here the CDR3 reads CASSLQGVYEQYF. Here the CDR3 DNA reads TGTGCCAGCAGCCTACAGGGGGTTTACGAGCAGTACTTC.

The V call is TRBV4-3, the J call TRBJ1-2; D possibly corresponds to TRBD1 (6 bases). Deletions cut 0 bases from V and 2 bases from J, with 16 bases between. The germline V gene has CDR1 LGHNA and CDR2 YSLEER. CDR3 length equals 17 residues. The CDR3 DNA sequence: TGCGCCAGCAGCCAAGACCCCCCAGGGGAACCCAACTATGGCTACACCTTC. Translating it yields CASSQDPPGEPNYGYTF.

This clone has just one count. The chain carries TRBV5-1 and TRBJ2-1; 8 bases agree with TRBD1. V lost 2 bases, J lost 4 bases, and 11 bases stayed unmatched. CDR3 length: 17 amino acids. Germline CDR1 and CDR2: SGHRS and YFSETQ. The CDR3 DNA reads as TGCGCCAGCAGCTTTGGGGGGACCACAGGGGGATACAATGAGCAGTTCTTC. It codes for CASSFGGTTGGYNEQFF.

V gene TRBV5-5 combines with J gene TRBJ2-7; the match to TRBD1 covers 12 bases. CDR1 is SGHKS and CDR2 is YYEKEE in the germline V gene (reference sequence). Trimming took 4 bases from V and 6 from J; bases not matched to a gene: 11. This CDR3 contains 16 residues. In nucleotides, the CDR3 is TGTGCCAGCAGCGGATGGGGACAGGGGGCCTTTGGCGAGCAGTACTTC. This encodes CASSGWGQGAFGEQYF. Full variable domain (remainder filled in from reference TRBV5-5 and TRBJ2-7): DAGVTQSPTHLIKTRGQQVTLRCSPISGHKSVSWYQQVLGQGPQFIFQYYEKEERGRGNFPDRFSARQFPNYSSELNVNALLLGDSALYLCASSGWGQGAFGEQYFGPGTRLTVT.

J is TRBJ1-1 and V is TRBV7-2, with D unclear. The CDR3 runs 13 residues. Trimming removed 4 bases at V and 6 bases at J, with 12 bases between. Germline V CDR1 and CDR2: SGHTA, FQGNSA. The CDR3 DNA sequence: TGTGCCAGCAGCTCCCAGATTCGGGCTGAAGCTTTCTTT. Its translation: CASSSQIRAEAFF.

The chain is built from TRBV28 and TRBJ1-2; tentatively, D is TRBD1 (5 bases). Germline CDR1 is MDHEN and CDR2 is SYDVKM. This CDR3 is 13 amino acids long. The V gene lost 5 bases and the J gene lost 2 bases, with 9 bases spanning the gap. In DNA form, the CDR3 reads TGTGCCAGCAGTGTACAGGAGAACTATGGCTACACCTTC. It encodes CASSVQENYGYTF.

V gene TRBV7-2 combines with J gene TRBJ1-2; the match to TRBD1 covers 8 bases. The CDR3 loop spans 13 amino acids. J was trimmed by 2 bases and V by 5 bases; bases with no gene match: 1. The V gene's germline CDR1 is SGHTA and CDR2 FQGNSA. The CDR3 is CASSRTGNYGYTF. The CDR3, as DNA: TGTGCCAGCAGCCGGACAGGGAACTATGGCTACACCTTC.

The CDR3 sequence is CASAPDRGRGGYTF. The CDR3 nucleotides read TGTGCCAGCGCCCCGGACAGGGGAAGAGGGGGCTACACCTTC. The chain is built from TRBV6-1 and TRBJ1-2; 9 bases align to TRBD1. The trim removed 8 bases at V and 8 bases at J, leaving 12 bases unmatched. The V gene's germline CDR1 is MNHNS and CDR2 SASEGT. The CDR3 length is 14 residues.

The CDR3 loop is CASSIGAEQPQHF. As DNA, the CDR3 is TGTGCCAGTAGTATAGGAGCGGAACAGCCCCAGCATTTT. This chain connects TRBV19 to TRBJ1-5, with D uncertain. CDR1 LNHDA and CDR2 SQIVND come from the germline V gene (reference sequence). V was clipped by 1 base and J by 7 bases, with 8 bases between them. CDR3 length equals 13 residues.

The V and J genes are TRBV11-2 and TRBJ1-3; TRBD1 matches at 7 bases. The CDR3 contains 16 residues. Trimming took 3 bases from V and 0 from J; bases not matched to a gene: 5. CDR1 is SGHAT, CDR2 FQNNGV, per germline. This CDR3 reads CASSFLGQTSGNTIYF. The CDR3 DNA sequence: TGTGCCAGCAGCTTTTTGGGACAGACCTCTGGAAACACCATATATTTT.

The chain carries TRBV15 and TRBJ2-1; 7 nucleotides align to TRBD1. J was trimmed by 2 bases and V by 1 base; bases with no gene match: 5. Looked up from germline, CDR1 is LNHNV and CDR2 is YYDKDF (reference sequence). This CDR3 has 16 residues. The CDR3 here is CATSRGRQGAYNEQFF. As DNA, the CDR3 is TGTGCCACCAGCAGAGGGAGACAGGGTGCCTACAATGAGCAGTTCTTC.

The rearrangement uses TRBV7-9 and TRBJ1-1; the D is unclear. V was clipped by 6 bases and J by 4 bases, with 15 bases between them. The CDR3 spans 14 residues. Germline lookup yields CDR1 SEHNR and CDR2 FQNEAQ (reference sequence). CDR3 DNA: TGTGCCAGCAGTTTCCCCGGAGGGTTCACTGAAGCTTTCTTT. The encoded protein is CASSFPGGFTEAFF.

The DNA for the CDR3 is TGCAGCGTTGGGAGAGGTAGTGGAAACACCATATATTTT. Its translation is CSVGRGSGNTIYF. The genes are TRBV29-1 and TRBJ1-3, with unresolved D. V gave up 4 bases and J gave up 3 bases, with 10 bases separating them. Germline CDR1 reads SQVTM; CDR2 reads ANQGSEA. The CDR3 has 13 residues.

This chain joins TRBV6-4 and TRBJ1-1; a possible D gene is TRBD1 (5 bases). The CDR3 is 12 residues long. Between the trimmed V and J ends, which lost 8 bases and 4 bases, there was a span of 11 bases. Germline-derived CDR1 and CDR2 are MRHNA and SNTAGT. The CDR3 is CASFGGTTEAFF. The CDR3 DNA is TGTGCCAGCTTTGGGGGGACCACTGAAGCTTTCTTT.

CDR3 nucleotide sequence: TGTGCCAGCAGCTTACAGCGGGCTCCCTCCTACGAGCAGTACTTC. Protein sequence: CASSLQRAPSYEQYF. V usage is TRBV11-2 and J usage is TRBJ2-7; tentative D call: TRBD2 (6 bases). Germline values: CDR1 SGHAT, CDR2 FQNNGV. CDR3 length equals 15 residues. V lost 2 bases and J 0 bases, leaving 11 bases between the germline ends.

The rearrangement uses TRBV5-1 and TRBJ2-5; D is possibly TRBD2 (6 bases). This CDR3 is built from 15 residues. Germline assignment: CDR1 SGHRS and CDR2 YFSETQ. V dropped 5 bases and J dropped 7 bases, with 21 bases sitting between them. The CDR3 sequence is CASRDGSLASVTQYF. CDR3 in DNA: TGCGCCAGCAGAGATGGTAGCCTAGCGAGCGTGACCCAGTACTTC.

In its sample, this clone was seen a few times. The genes are TRBV19 and TRBJ1-1; D is possibly TRBD1 (6 bases). The CDR3 is made up of 16 amino acids. In germline, CDR1 is LNHDA, CDR2 SQIVND (reference sequence). Trimming stripped 7 bases from V and 2 bases from J, with 20 bases between. The chain's CDR3 is CASTPALGAPNTEAFF. CDR3 DNA sequence: TGTGCCAGTACCCCGGCCCTGGGGGCCCCTAACACTGAAGCTTTCTTT.